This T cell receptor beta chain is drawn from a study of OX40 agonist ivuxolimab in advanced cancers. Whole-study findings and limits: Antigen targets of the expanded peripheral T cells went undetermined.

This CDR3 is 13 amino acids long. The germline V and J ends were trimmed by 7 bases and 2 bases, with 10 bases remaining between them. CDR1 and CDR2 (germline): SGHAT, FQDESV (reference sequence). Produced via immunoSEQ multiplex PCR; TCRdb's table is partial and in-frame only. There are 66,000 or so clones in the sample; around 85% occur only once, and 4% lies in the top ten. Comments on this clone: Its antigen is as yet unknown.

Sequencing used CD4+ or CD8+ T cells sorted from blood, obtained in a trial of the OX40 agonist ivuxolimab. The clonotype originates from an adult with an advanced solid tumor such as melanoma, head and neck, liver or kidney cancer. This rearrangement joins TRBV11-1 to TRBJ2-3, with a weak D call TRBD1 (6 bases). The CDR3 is CASTRGNTDTQYF. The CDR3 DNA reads TGTGCCAGCACCAGGGGTAACACAGATACGCAGTATTTT.